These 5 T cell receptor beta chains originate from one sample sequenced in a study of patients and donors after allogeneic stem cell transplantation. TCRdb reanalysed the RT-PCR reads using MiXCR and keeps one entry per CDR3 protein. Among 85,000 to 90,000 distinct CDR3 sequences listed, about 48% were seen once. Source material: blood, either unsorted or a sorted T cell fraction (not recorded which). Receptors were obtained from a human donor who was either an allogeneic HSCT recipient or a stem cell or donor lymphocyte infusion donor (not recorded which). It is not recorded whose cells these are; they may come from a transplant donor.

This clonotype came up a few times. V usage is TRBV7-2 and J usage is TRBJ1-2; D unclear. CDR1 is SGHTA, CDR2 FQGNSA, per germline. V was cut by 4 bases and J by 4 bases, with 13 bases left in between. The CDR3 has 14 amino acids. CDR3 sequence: CASSSGPSAYGYTF. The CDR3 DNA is TGTGCCAGCAGCTCCGGTCCGTCGGCCTATGGCTACACCTTC.

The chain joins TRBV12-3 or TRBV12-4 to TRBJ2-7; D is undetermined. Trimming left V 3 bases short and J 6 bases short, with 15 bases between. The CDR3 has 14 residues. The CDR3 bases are TGTGCCAGCAGTTTTGCCCTAGGCCTGACCGAGCAGTACTTC. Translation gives CASSFALGLTEQYF.

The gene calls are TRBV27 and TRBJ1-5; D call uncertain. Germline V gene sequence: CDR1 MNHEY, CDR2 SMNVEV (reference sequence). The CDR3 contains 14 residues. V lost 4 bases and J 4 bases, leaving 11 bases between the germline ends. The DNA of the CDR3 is TGTGCCAGCAGTTCTCAGTCCCAAAATCAGCCCCAGCATTTT. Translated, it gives CASSSQSQNQPQHF.

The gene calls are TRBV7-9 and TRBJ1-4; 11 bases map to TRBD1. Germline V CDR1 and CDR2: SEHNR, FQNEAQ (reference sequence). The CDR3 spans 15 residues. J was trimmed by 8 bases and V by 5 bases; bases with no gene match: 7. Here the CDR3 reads CASSPGQGGSEKLFF. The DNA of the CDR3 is TGTGCCAGCAGCCCGGGACAGGGGGGGAGCGAAAAACTGTTTTTT.

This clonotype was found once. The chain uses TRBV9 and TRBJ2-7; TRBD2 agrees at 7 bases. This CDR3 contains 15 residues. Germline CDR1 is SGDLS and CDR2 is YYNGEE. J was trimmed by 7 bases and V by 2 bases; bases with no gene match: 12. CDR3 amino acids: CASSVQPARDYEQYF. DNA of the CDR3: TGTGCCAGCAGCGTCCAACCTGCCCGGGACTATGAGCAGTACTTC. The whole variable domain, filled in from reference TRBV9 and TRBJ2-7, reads DSGVTQTPKHLITATGQRVTLRCSPRSGDLSVYWYQQSLDQGLQFLIQYYNGEERAKGNILERFSAQQFPDLHSELNLSSLELGDSALYFCASSVQPARDYEQYFGPGTRLTVT.